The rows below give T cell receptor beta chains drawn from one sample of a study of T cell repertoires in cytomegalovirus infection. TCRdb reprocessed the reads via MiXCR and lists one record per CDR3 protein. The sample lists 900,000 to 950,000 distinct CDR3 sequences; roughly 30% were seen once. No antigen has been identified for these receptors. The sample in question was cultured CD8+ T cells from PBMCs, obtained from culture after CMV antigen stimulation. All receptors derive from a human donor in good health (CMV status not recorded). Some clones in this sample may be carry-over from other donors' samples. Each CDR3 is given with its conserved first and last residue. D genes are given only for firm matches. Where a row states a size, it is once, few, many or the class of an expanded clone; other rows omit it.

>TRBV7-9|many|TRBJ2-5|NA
TGTGCCAGCAGCCGGGGGAATCAAGAGACCCAGTACTTC
CASSRGNQETQYF
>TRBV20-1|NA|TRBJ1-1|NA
TGCAAGGTCTGGGAGAACACTGAAGCTTTCTTT
CKVWENTEAFF
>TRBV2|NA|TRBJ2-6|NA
TGTGCCAGCAGTGGACCCCCAATCCGGCCTGGGGCCAACGTCCTGACTTTC
CASSGPPIRPGANVLTF
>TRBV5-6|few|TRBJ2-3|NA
TGTGCCAGCAGCTCTCCGGGCGAAGATACGCAGTATTTT
CASSSPGEDTQYF
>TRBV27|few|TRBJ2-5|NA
TGTGCCAGCAGTTTCCTCGGAGAGAAGACCCAGTACTTC
CASSFLGEKTQYF
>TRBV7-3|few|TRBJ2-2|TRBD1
TGTGCCAGCAGCTCCCAAGACAGGGGACGCAGTAACACCGGGGAGCTGTTTTTT
CASSSQDRGRSNTGELFF
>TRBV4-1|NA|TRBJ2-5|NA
TGCGCCAGCAGCCAAGATAAAGCGGTAGGGGAGACCCAGTACTTC
CASSQDKAVGETQYF
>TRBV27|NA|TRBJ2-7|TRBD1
TGTGCCAGCAGTTTGGGGACAGGGAATACAAACGAGCAGTACTTC
CASSLGTGNTNEQYF
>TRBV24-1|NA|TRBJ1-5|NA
TGTGCCACCAGCACCAGGGACCAGCCCCAGCATTTT
CATSTRDQPQHF
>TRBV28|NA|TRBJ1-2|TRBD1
TGTGCCAGCAGTCCCCAGGGGGAGGGTGTCTATGGCTACACCTTC
CASSPQGEGVYGYTF